This TCR beta chain was retrieved from a study of OX40 agonist ivuxolimab in advanced cancers. Study at large: The study treated patients with ivuxolimab, an agonistic anti-OX40 (CD134) antibody. The study, taken as a whole, reports: In the 0.1-3.0 mg/kg groups, partial responders showed among the lowest expansion. The study observed clonal expansion of CD4+ and CD8+ blood T cells by week 6 at 0.1 to 3.0 mg/kg.

The germline V gene encodes CDR1 SEHNR and CDR2 FQNEAQ (reference sequence). This CDR3 spans 17 amino acids. Trimming left V 1 base short and J 0 bases short, with 16 bases between. Data came from immunoSEQ multiplex PCR; TCRdb stores just in-frame clones and leaves some out. The table records 84,000 or so clones, roughly 84% of them present only once. To note about this clone: Its specificity is unknown.

V gene TRBV7-9 combines with J gene TRBJ2-7; D is unclear. The specimen was CD4+ or CD8+ T cells sorted from blood, collected in a trial of the OX40 agonist ivuxolimab. The receptor was isolated from an adult with an advanced solid tumor such as melanoma, head and neck, liver or kidney cancer. CDR3 region: CASSLGLGSLSSYEQYF. CDR3 DNA: TGTGCCAGCAGCTTAGGGTTAGGCAGTCTTTCCTCCTACGAGCAGTACTTC.